The T cell receptor beta chain under discussion was sequenced for a study of cytotoxic CD8 clonotypes in ibrutinib-treated CLL. About the research overall: Samples showed on average around 230,000 productive templates and tens of thousands of productive rearrangements. Study-wide results and limits: The study found clonality rose at ibrutinib response, then fell toward baseline at progression. At the start, clonality exceeded age-matched healthy donors and followed circulating CD8+ T-cell counts.

On this clone itself: No antigen is known for it. One junction end does not reproduce the germline sequence, and a read error may be involved.

Generated by immunoSEQ multiplex PCR, the TCRdb table keeps only in-frame clones and is missing some. The repertoire holds roughly 56,000 clones, with roughly 70% as singletons. The CDR3 sequence is 17 residues long. The germline gives CDR1 SGHAT, CDR2 FQNNGV. The receptor's source is a human donor with chronic lymphocytic leukemia. The specimen comprised PBMCs, sampled after 12 months of ibrutinib treatment. The chain has TRBV11-2 and TRBJ2-3; 14 bases align to TRBD2. The CDR3 loop reads CASTLYWGLAGEDTQYF. The CDR3 DNA follows: TGTGCCAGCACCTTATATTGGGGACTAGCGGGAGAAGATACGCAGTATTTT.